This entry lists 15 T cell receptor beta chains sequenced from one sample in a study of type 1 and type 2 diabetes patients. Amplification started from genomic DNA. Amplification of the beta chain CDR3 used 30 forward and 13 reverse multiplex primers. TCRdb reprocessed the multiplex PCR reads via MiXCR and lists one record per CDR3 protein. The repertoire holds more than 250,000 distinct CDR3 sequences, 45% to 60% seen once, with roughly 13% in the top ten. Material: peripheral blood mononuclear cells (PBMCs). Receptors were obtained from a man between 18 and 35 years old with type 2 diabetes.

The chain couples TRBV5-1 to TRBJ2-1, with D tentatively TRBD2 (5 bases). Trimming took 7 bases from V and 0 from J, leaving 11 bases between them. The CDR3 is 14 amino acids. Looked up from germline, CDR1 is SGHRS and CDR2 is YFSETQ. CDR3 nucleotides: TGCGCCAGCGAGGAGGACTTCTCCTACAATGAGCAGTTCTTC. This gives the protein CASEEDFSYNEQFF.

This clonotype was seen only once. V gene TRBV6-5 combines with J gene TRBJ2-3, with TRBD1 matching 8 bases. With V trimmed by 10 bases and J by 6 bases, 6 bases remained unmatched. The germline V gene has CDR1 MNHEY and CDR2 SVGAGI. The CDR3 extends over 12 amino acids. In nucleotides, the CDR3 is TGTGCCACCAGAGACAGGGGTGATACGCAGTATTTT. Protein: CATRDRGDTQYF.

This clonotype was counted ten times or more. The chain is built from TRBV15 and TRBJ2-5, with unresolved D. Germline values: CDR1 LNHNV, CDR2 YYDKDF (reference sequence). CDR3 length: 15 residues. V lost 2 bases, J lost 3 bases, and 13 bases lay in between. Here the CDR3 reads CATSRWTWEEETQYF. The CDR3 DNA reads as TGTGCCACCAGCAGATGGACGTGGGAAGAAGAGACCCAGTACTTC.

This chain uses TRBV6-1 with TRBJ2-5; 11 bases align to TRBD2. CDR3 length equals 17 residues. Unmatched junction bases numbered 11, after V lost 3 bases and J lost 5 bases. The germline V gene encodes CDR1 MNHNS and CDR2 SASEGT. In nucleotides, the CDR3 is TGTGCCAGCAGTGACGCCCCCATAGCGGGAGGGTGGGAGACCCAGTACTTC. The encoded protein is CASSDAPIAGGWETQYF.

This clonotype was recorded once. This chain joins TRBV4-1 and TRBJ1-5; the match to TRBD1 covers 7 bases. V lost 2 bases, J lost 3 bases, and 4 bases stayed unmatched. This CDR3 has 15 residues. The V gene's germline CDR1 is MGHRA and CDR2 YSYEKL. For the CDR3, the DNA is TGCGCCAGCAGCCAACCGGGACAGCACAATCAGCCCCAGCATTTT. Translated, it gives CASSQPGQHNQPQHF.

CDR3 sequence (DNA): TGTGCCAGTACCACGGGGGGAGGTCAGTACTTC. Its protein is CASTTGGGQYF. The chain couples TRBV19 to TRBJ2-7; TRBD2 agrees at 7 bases. CDR3 length: 11 amino acids. V gave up 7 bases and J gave up 10 bases; unmatched junction bases: 7. Germline CDR1 LNHDA, CDR2 SQIVND (reference sequence).

The V gene is TRBV7-9, the J gene TRBJ2-5; TRBD2 matches 9 bases. Trimming removed 3 bases from V and 5 bases from J; junction bases left unmatched: 10. This CDR3 comprises 16 residues. Germline lookup yields CDR1 SEHNR and CDR2 FQNEAQ (reference sequence). The CDR3: CASSFETRGGVETQYF. CDR3 nucleotide sequence: TGTGCCAGCAGCTTTGAGACGCGGGGGGGCGTCGAGACCCAGTACTTC.

CDR3 region: CASSLTGPGGYF. CDR3 in DNA: TGTGCCAGCAGCTTAACTGGTCCAGGGGGTTACTTC. The chain joins TRBV7-3 to TRBJ2-7; 7 bases match TRBD1. Trimming took 0 bases from V and 13 from J; bases not matched to a gene: 6. Germline CDR1 SGHTA, CDR2 FQGTGA. The CDR3 extends over 12 amino acids. Full variable domain (rest looked up from reference TRBV7-3 and TRBJ2-7): GAGVSQTPSNKVTEKGKYVELRCDPISGHTALYWYRQSLGQGPEFLIYFQGTGAADDSGLPNDRFFAVRPEGSVSTLKIQRTERGDSAVYLCASSLTGPGGYFGPGTRLTVT.

The chain carries TRBV20-1 and TRBJ1-4; a weak D match, TRBD1 (5 bases). The V gene lost 7 bases and the J gene lost 3 bases, with 12 bases spanning the gap. CDR3 length equals 13 residues. Germline CDR1 and CDR2: DFQATT and SNEGSKA (reference sequence). The CDR3, as DNA: TGCAGTGTGGAGAAAGGGGCTAATGAAAAACTGTTTTTT. Translated, it gives CSVEKGANEKLFF.

The CDR3 loop reads CAWAFQDTQYF. The CDR3 DNA follows: TGTGCCTGGGCGTTCCAAGATACGCAGTATTTT. The chain combines TRBV30 with TRBJ2-3; D call uncertain. From germline, CDR1 is GTSNPN and CDR2 SVGIG (reference sequence). Trimming removed 5 bases from V and 5 bases from J, with 8 bases in between. CDR3 length: 11 amino acids.

Points on this clonotype: Here the CDR3 omits its conserved ending phenylalanine or tryptophan, so a read error is the likely source. The J gene is TRBJ2-3, the V gene TRBV10-3; 8 bases map to TRBD1. V dropped 4 bases and J dropped 3; count of bases not matched to a gene: 6. The CDR3 is 15 residues long. Germline CDR1 ENHRY, CDR2 SYGVKD. CDR3 loop: CAISGHRGATDTQYL. DNA of the CDR3: TGTGCCATCAGTGGTCACAGGGGGGCAACAGATACGCAGTATCTT.

This chain uses TRBV28 with TRBJ1-2, with 8 bases lining up with TRBD1. There are 17 residues in the CDR3. Trimming cost V 6 bases and J 5 bases; bases outside gene matches: 17. CDR1 and CDR2 (germline): MDHEN, SYDVKM. CDR3 protein: CASRQGESSRLRYGYTF. CDR3 in DNA: TGTGCCAGCAGACAGGGGGAATCATCTCGTCTTCGTTATGGCTACACCTTC.

This clonotype was seen a handful of times. The chain carries TRBV2 and TRBJ1-5, with no clear D. Trimming removed 3 bases from V and 9 bases from J, with 18 bases in between. Germline CDR1 SNHLY, CDR2 FYNNEI. CDR3 length equals 15 residues. The CDR3 reads CASSDKGTAPSPQHF. As DNA, the CDR3 is TGTGCCAGCAGTGACAAGGGTACGGCCCCCTCGCCCCAGCATTTT. Using reference TRBV2 and TRBJ1-5 for the parts outside the CDR3, the full variable domain is EPEVTQTPSHQVTQMGQEVILRCVPISNHLYFYWYRQILGQKVEFLVSFYNNEISEKSEIFDDQFSVERPDGSNFTLKIRSTKLEDSAMYFCASSDKGTAPSPQHFGDGTRLSIL.

This clonotype turned up a few times. This chain connects TRBV11-2 to TRBJ2-5; D could derive from TRBD1 or TRBD2 (5 bases each). The V and J ends lost 4 bases and 4 bases respectively, with 13 bases between them. There are 14 residues in the CDR3. Germline CDR1 is SGHAT and CDR2 is FQNNGV. The CDR3: CASSSGQVRETQYF. CDR3 bases: TGTGCCAGCAGCTCGGGGCAGGTACGAGAGACCCAGTACTTC.

The rearrangement links TRBV19 to TRBJ2-7; maybe TRBD2 (6 bases). The V gene lost 0 bases and the J gene lost 2 bases, with 14 bases spanning the gap. The CDR3 loop spans 16 amino acids. Germline CDR1 and CDR2: LNHDA and SQIVND (reference sequence). The CDR3 reads CASSIDPSAGTYEQYF. In DNA, the CDR3 is TGTGCCAGTAGTATAGACCCTTCGGCGGGGACCTACGAGCAGTACTTC.